Given below is one T cell receptor (beta chain) in context. Its antigen is not identified. CDR1 SGHRS and CDR2 YFSETQ come from the germline V gene. The V and J ends lost 4 bases and 3 bases, in that order; junction bases with no gene match: 8. CDR3 length equals 15 residues. Version v3.0 of the immunoSEQ assay ran at survey level. Sequencing set out to capture about 35,000-55,000 T-cell genomes per sample. Here immunoSEQ multiplex PCR was the method, and the copy in TCRdb shows in-frame clones only, minus some. The sample lists some 24,000 clones, roughly 80% occurring once. This sample is part of a study of long-term antiretroviral therapy in people with HIV. Points from the study as a whole: HIV repertoires spanned tighter CDR3 length ranges than controls did.

Each donor had at least one pre-ART and at least two post-ART PBMC samples. There were roughly 0.9-10 million cryopreserved PBMC in the samples before DNA extraction. This receptor was identified in a man aged 25 to 40 with HIV. Sequences were derived from unsorted PBMCs, sampled 0.7 years before starting antiretroviral therapy. The V gene is TRBV5-1, the J gene TRBJ2-7, with 9 bases matching TRBD1. The DNA for the CDR3 is TGCGCCAGCAGCCCGGGGACAGGGAAAGGCTACGAGCAGTACTTC. This gives the protein CASSPGTGKGYEQYF.